These 4 T cell receptor beta chains were sequenced from one sample in a study of OX40 agonist ivuxolimab in advanced cancers. The table came from immunoSEQ multiplex PCR; TCRdb's copy has only in-frame clones and leaves some out. The sample lists approximately 54,000 clones; about nine tenths were seen once. The source was CD4+ or CD8+ T cells sorted from blood, collected in a trial of the OX40 agonist ivuxolimab. All receptors come from an adult with an advanced solid tumor such as melanoma, head and neck, liver or kidney cancer.

The V and J genes are TRBV5-6 and TRBJ1-5; D possibly corresponds to TRBD1 (6 bases). Trimming took 4 bases from V and 4 from J, leaving 9 bases between them. The germline gives CDR1 SGHDT, CDR2 YYEEEE. This CDR3 comprises 13 residues. The CDR3 DNA is TGTGCCAGCAGCCTTGACAGGAATCAGCCCCAGCATTTT. Translating it yields CASSLDRNQPQHF. Looking up the rest from reference TRBV5-6 and TRBJ1-5 gives the full variable domain: DAGVTQSPTHLIKTRGQQVTLRCSPKSGHDTVSWYQQALGQGPQFIFQYYEEEERQRGNFPDRFSGHQFPNYSSELNVNALLLGDSALYLCASSLDRNQPQHFGDGTRLSIL.

The chain employs TRBV25-1 and TRBJ1-5; D gene uncertain. The CDR3 runs 14 residues. Per the germline V gene, CDR1 is MGHDK and CDR2 is SYGVNS. The V and J ends lost 1 base and 7 bases respectively, with 11 bases between them. The CDR3 protein is CASSESEGRQPQHF. In nucleotides, the CDR3 is TGTGCCAGCAGTGAATCTGAGGGAAGGCAGCCCCAGCATTTT.

V and J are TRBV11-3 and TRBJ2-3; TRBD2 matches at 9 bases. Germline V gene lookup returns CDR1 SGHNT and CDR2 YENEEA. Trimming cost V 1 base and J 3 bases; bases outside gene matches: 2. There are 15 residues in the CDR3. CDR3 in DNA: TGTGCCAGCAGCTTAGGACTAGCGGATACAGATACGCAGTATTTT. Translation gives CASSLGLADTDTQYF.

The chain carries TRBV9 and TRBJ1-1; D gene ambiguous. V was shortened by 0 bases and J by 0 bases, with 9 bases between the two germline ends. CDR1 SGDLS and CDR2 YYNGEE come from the germline V gene. CDR3 length equals 15 residues. CDR3 residues: CASSVVPGMNTEAFF. The CDR3 coding sequence is TGTGCCAGCAGCGTAGTCCCGGGCATGAACACTGAAGCTTTCTTT. Filled out from reference TRBV9 and TRBJ1-1, the complete variable domain reads DSGVTQTPKHLITATGQRVTLRCSPRSGDLSVYWYQQSLDQGLQFLIQYYNGEERAKGNILERFSAQQFPDLHSELNLSSLELGDSALYFCASSVVPGMNTEAFFGQGTRLTVV.